Presented here are 13 T cell receptor beta chains from one specimen sequenced in a study of PD-1 blockade in classical Hodgkin lymphoma. Time point indicated: cycle 4 day 1 (C4D1), after less than 7 weeks of nivolumab. Every patient had relapsed following autologous stem cell transplantation, and cohorts differed in brentuximab vedotin exposure. Researchers used magnetic negative selection to pull out pure CD4+ T cells from thawed PBMCs. Sequencing used immunoSEQ multiplex PCR; TCRdb keeps in-frame clones, though not all of them. The data show some 30,000 clones, about 94% seen once. Sample: CD4+ T cells from blood, taken before the fourth cycle of nivolumab. These receptors were obtained from a human donor with classical Hodgkin lymphoma.

The chain joins TRBV27 to TRBJ1-1; the match to TRBD1 covers 8 bases. CDR1 is MNHEY and CDR2 is SMNVEV in the germline V gene (reference sequence). Trimming at V came to 4 bases and at J to 11 bases, leaving 6 bases not matched to a gene. The CDR3 contains 12 residues. As DNA, the CDR3 is TGTGCCAGCAGTTCCTTGGACAGGGCGGCTTTCTTT. This translates into CASSSLDRAAFF.

The chain couples TRBV6-5 to TRBJ2-3, with 8 bases matching TRBD1. V gave up 10 bases and J gave up 7 bases; unmatched junction bases: 7. This CDR3 contains 12 residues. Per germline, CDR1 MNHEY and CDR2 SVGAGI. The CDR3 loop reads CATRDRTNTQYF. The CDR3 DNA follows: TGTGCCACCCGGGACAGGACGAATACGCAGTATTTT.

The rearrangement uses TRBV21-1 and TRBJ1-2; the table gives TRBD1 as D, unverified against the DNA. TRBV21-1 is a pseudogene locus. The CDR3 loop spans 14 amino acids. The CDR3 coding sequence is TGTGCCAGCAGCAAAGGATCAAGGACAGGGGGCTACACCTTC. As protein: CASSKGSRTGGYTF.

The chain carries TRBV6-1 and TRBJ2-7; no clear D gene. The CDR3 covers 13 residues. CDR1 and CDR2 from the germline V gene are MNHNS and SASEGT. The germline V and J ends were trimmed by 8 bases and 4 bases, with 15 bases remaining between them. CDR3 region: CASRAALNYEQYF. As DNA, the CDR3 is TGTGCCAGCCGGGCCGCTCTGAATTACGAGCAGTACTTC.

The gene calls are TRBV5-1 and TRBJ1-5; tentative D call: TRBD1 (5 bases). CDR1 is SGHRS, CDR2 YFSETQ, per germline. V was cut by 0 bases and J by 10 bases, with 11 bases left in between. The CDR3 is made up of 13 amino acids. Here the CDR3 reads CASSLDPRGPQHF. CDR3 sequence (DNA): TGCGCCAGCAGCTTGGATCCGAGGGGTCCCCAGCATTTT. Combining the CDR3 with reference TRBV5-1 and TRBJ1-5 gives the whole variable domain KAGVTQTPRYLIKTRGQQVTLSCSPISGHRSVSWYQQTPGQGLQFLFEYFSETQRNKGNFPGRFSGRQFSNSRSEMNVSTLELGDSALYLCASSLDPRGPQHFGDGTRLSIL.

J is TRBJ1-1 and V is TRBV9; 12 nucleotides line up with TRBD1. The CDR3 runs to 15 residues. Germline loops: CDR1 SGDLS, CDR2 YYNGEE. Trimming cost V 4 bases and J 6 bases; bases outside gene matches: 7. The CDR3 loop is CASSPPGQGAAEAFF. DNA for the CDR3: TGTGCCAGCAGCCCACCGGGACAGGGGGCCGCTGAAGCTTTCTTT.

The chain links TRBV11-1 to TRBJ2-1; D ambiguous. V was trimmed by 2 bases and J by 0 bases, leaving 11 bases between them. CDR3 length equals 16 residues. CDR1 SGHAT and CDR2 FQDESV come from the germline V gene (reference sequence). CDR3 loop: CASSLKARSSYNEQFF. The DNA of the CDR3 is TGTGCCAGCAGCTTAAAGGCGAGAAGCTCCTACAATGAGCAGTTCTTC.

The genes are TRBV18 and TRBJ2-4; the D gene is possibly TRBD1 (6 bases). CDR1 is KGHSH and CDR2 is LQKENI in the germline V gene. The CDR3 loop spans 13 amino acids. Trimming cost V 3 bases and J 8 bases, with 11 bases left between them. The CDR3 region is CASSPHREDIQYF. CDR3 DNA sequence: TGTGCCAGCTCACCCCACAGGGAAGACATTCAGTACTTC.

The chain uses TRBV7-6 and TRBJ2-7; D may be TRBD2 (6 bases). CDR1 and CDR2 (germline): SGHVS, FNYEAQ. The V end lost 2 bases, the J end lost 2 bases, and 13 bases lay between the germline ends. The CDR3 has 15 amino acids. The CDR3, as DNA: TGTGCCAGCAGCTTACGTCCGGGGGAAACCTACGAGCAGTACTTC. This sequence encodes CASSLRPGETYEQYF.

Written as DNA, the CDR3 is TGTGCCAGTAGTATACTTGGCCTGGGGGGGAAAAATGGTAATGAGCAGTTCTTC. The encoded protein is CASSILGLGGKNGNEQFF. This chain joins TRBV19 and TRBJ2-1, with 7 bases matching TRBD2. Germline trimming cut 2 bases from V and 7 bases from J; bases unmatched to any gene: 17. Germline loops: CDR1 LNHDA, CDR2 SQIVND (reference sequence). The length of the CDR3 is 18 residues.

The CDR3 loop is CASSPPTGMREQYF. As DNA, the CDR3 is TGTGCCAGCAGCCCCCCGACAGGGATGAGGGAGCAGTACTTC. The chain recombines TRBV14 with TRBJ2-7; TRBD1 matches 7 bases. V shed 4 bases and J 7 bases; nucleotides not matched to a gene: 10. The CDR3 has 14 residues. Germline V lookup: CDR1 SGHDN, CDR2 FVKESK.

The genes are TRBV11-2 and TRBJ2-1; D gene uncertain. Between the trimmed V and J ends, which lost 5 bases and 9 bases, there was a span of 8 bases. The CDR3 totals 11 residues. The germline V gene encodes CDR1 SGHAT and CDR2 FQNNGV. The CDR3 DNA is TGTGCCAGCAGCCCCGGAAGTGAGCAGTTCTTC. Translated, it gives CASSPGSEQFF.

The chain is built from TRBV11-2 and TRBJ2-1, with D hard to call. Germline lookup yields CDR1 SGHAT and CDR2 FQNNGV. The CDR3 is 16 amino acids. V was shortened by 1 base and J by 2 bases, with 12 bases between the two germline ends. CDR3 DNA: TGTGCCAGCAGCTTAGCAGCCCTGGCTACCTACAATGAGCAGTTCTTC. Residues: CASSLAALATYNEQFF. The full variable domain, with the rest looked up from reference TRBV11-2 and TRBJ2-1, is EAGVAQSPRYKIIEKRQSVAFWCNPISGHATLYWYQQILGQGPKLLIQFQNNGVVDDSQLPKDRFSAERLKGVDSTLKIQPAKLEDSAVYLCASSLAALATYNEQFFGPGTRLTVL.